This TCR beta chain comes out of a study of blood T cell repertoires in COVID-19. Data came from immunoSEQ multiplex PCR; TCRdb stores just in-frame clones and leaves some out. Of under 75,000 clones listed, 80% are singletons. This TCR derives from a man in his sixties or seventies who had recovered from COVID-19. The material sequenced was peripheral blood.

CDR3 coding DNA: TGTGCCAGCAGTTCAATCGGCGAGCAGTACTTC. Protein product: CASSSIGEQYF. The chain recombines TRBV7-9 with TRBJ2-7; D uncertain. V was pared by 6 bases and J by 6 bases, with 9 bases between. CDR1 is SEHNR and CDR2 is FQNEAQ in the germline V gene (reference sequence). The CDR3 has 11 residues. The whole variable domain, remainder taken from reference TRBV7-9 and TRBJ2-7, is DTGVSQNPRHKITKRGQNVTFRCDPISEHNRLYWYRQTLGQGPEFLTYFQNEAQLEKSRLLSDRFSAERPKGSFSTLEIQRTEQGDSAMYLCASSSIGEQYFGPGTRLTVT.